A selection of T cell receptor beta chains follows, all from one sample in a study of control samples from healthy donors and cancer patients. This table comes from immunoSEQ multiplex PCR, and its TCRdb copy is limited to in-frame clones, with some not included. The repertoire has 150,000 to 200,000 clones, almost 90% of them found once; the top ten carry approximately 1.6%. Sequencing was performed on blood. The source of these receptors is a young man in good health. Each CDR3 is given with its conserved first and last residue. Each record gives: V gene, clone size, D gene, J gene, CDR3 DNA, CDR3 protein. A D gene is named only where the DNA matches it firmly. A clone size is listed for some rows: how often the clone was seen (once, few, many), or a class if it is expanded.

TRBV9,NA,TRBD1,TRBJ1-2,TGTGCCAGCAGCGCGGACCGGGACAGGGTGGGGGCAAGCCGCTACACCTTC,CASSADRDRVGASRYTF
TRBV5-6,NA,NA,TRBJ1-1,TGTGCCAGCAGCCGTGGGCGGGGCACTGAAGCTTTCTTT,CASSRGRGTEAFF
TRBV27,once,NA,TRBJ1-1,TGTGCCAGCAGTGACTCACAGGGTTACACTGAAGCTTTCTTT,CASSDSQGYTEAFF
TRBV19,NA,NA,TRBJ1-2,TGTGCCAGTAGTCCCCGATCCCACTATGGCTACACCTTC,CASSPRSHYGYTF
TRBV20-1,NA,TRBD1,TRBJ2-1,TGCAGTGCCGAGACAGGGGAGCAGTTCTTC,CSAETGEQFF
TRBV11-2,NA,TRBD2,TRBJ2-5,TGTGCCAGCACCCGGGGGGGCCAAGAGACCCAGTACTTC,CASTRGGQETQYF
TRBV12-3/TRBV12-4,NA,NA,TRBJ2-7,TGTGCCAGCAGTTTGTCTGGTTCCTACGAGCAGTACTTC,CASSLSGSYEQYF
TRBV5-4,NA,TRBD2,TRBJ2-5,TGTGCCAGCAGCTTGTTCGGGGCGGGGGGGCCGGAGACCCAGTACTTC,CASSLFGAGGPETQYF
TRBV6-2/TRBV6-3,few,NA,TRBJ1-4,TGTGCCAGCAGTTACCGCGGGACCGGCGGGGAAAAACTGTTTTTT,CASSYRGTGGEKLFF
TRBV7-2,NA,NA,TRBJ1-3,TGTGCCAGCAGCTTAGGTTCGGCTGTCAGCTCTGGAAACACCATATATTTT,CASSLGSAVSSGNTIYF
TRBV5-8,NA,TRBD1,TRBJ2-5,TGTGCCAGCAGCTGGGGAACCGGGACAGAAGAGACCCAGTACTTC,CASSWGTGTEETQYF
TRBV7-9,NA,NA,TRBJ2-6,TGTGCCAGCTCCGGGCCGCGAGGGGCCAACGTCCTGACTTTC,CASSGPRGANVLTF
TRBV3-1/TRBV3-2,NA,NA,TRBJ2-7,TGTGCCAGCAGCCAAGATGGGCCCTTCGACGAGCAGTACTTC,CASSQDGPFDEQYF
TRBV29-1,NA,NA,TRBJ1-3,TGCAGCGTGGAGGCTGGAAACACCATATATTTT,CSVEAGNTIYF
TRBV11-1,NA,NA,TRBJ2-1,TGTGCCAGCAGCAGGACAGCCGTTCCCGATGAGCAGTTCTTC,CASSRTAVPDEQFF
TRBV7-2,NA,TRBD1,TRBJ1-3,TGTGCCAGCAGCTTAGTGGGGACAGAATCTGGAAACACCATATATTTT,CASSLVGTESGNTIYF
TRBV7-2,many,TRBD1,TRBJ1-3,TGTGCCAGCAGCTTCCGGGACAGGGGTGCAAACACCATATATTTT,CASSFRDRGANTIYF
TRBV7-9,NA,NA,TRBJ2-6,TGTGCCAGCAGCTTAGTTATTCACTCTGGGGCCAACGTCCTGACTTTC,CASSLVIHSGANVLTF
TRBV27,few,TRBD1,TRBJ1-5,TGTGCCAGCAGTATAGGGGGCGTTCAGCCCCAGCATTTT,CASSIGGVQPQHF
TRBV7-2,NA,NA,TRBJ1-2,TGTGCCAGCAGCTTAGGTTCTACAGGCTCAGCCTTC,CASSLGSTGSAF
TRBV20-1,NA,NA,TRBJ1-2,TGCAGTGCCCCATGGGGGGGAAGCTACACCTTC,CSAPWGGSYTF
TRBV6-2/TRBV6-3,NA,TRBD2,TRBJ2-7,TGTGCCAGCAGTTACTCGAGGGGAGGGATAAGTGAGCAGTACTTC,CASSYSRGGISEQYF
TRBV18,NA,NA,TRBJ2-3,TGTGCCAGCTCACCAACAGGGGAGGGAGATACGCAGTATTTT,CASSPTGEGDTQYF
TRBV7-8,NA,NA,TRBJ2-7,TGTGCCAGCAGCTTAGCGCGGACAGCCTACGAGCAGTACTTC,CASSLARTAYEQYF
TRBV11-3,few,NA,TRBJ2-3,TGTGCCAGCAGCTTAGGGCGGAGGTCTAGCACAGATACGCAGTATTTT,CASSLGRRSSTDTQYF
TRBV2,NA,TRBD1,TRBJ2-7,TGTGCCAGCAGTGTGGACAGGCACTACGAGCAGTACTTC,CASSVDRHYEQYF
TRBV5-5,NA,NA,TRBJ1-6,TGTGCCAGCAGCTTGGGCCGTCCGGACGGAGTCAATTCACCCCTCCACTTT,CASSLGRPDGVNSPLHF
TRBV5-6,NA,NA,TRBJ1-1,TGTGCCAGCAGTCAGTGGCGGCGCAGGACTGAAGCTTTCTTT,CASSQWRRRTEAFF
TRBV29-1,NA,TRBD1,TRBJ1-1,TGCAGCGTAGGACGCATTAAGACAGGGGAGGGCACTGAAGCTTTCTTT,CSVGRIKTGEGTEAFF
TRBV7-2,medium-sized,NA,TRBJ1-6,TGTGCCAGCAGCTTAGCACACCAGGAATCACCCCTCCACTTT,CASSLAHQESPLHF
TRBV5-6,NA,NA,TRBJ1-1,TGTGCCAGCACCCTTGATGGGGGGAACACTGAAGCTTTCTTT,CASTLDGGNTEAFF
TRBV6-5,NA,TRBD2,TRBJ2-2,TGTGCCAGCTTGAGCGGGACTAACTTCGCCGGGGAGCTGTTTTTT,CASLSGTNFAGELFF
TRBV2,NA,NA,TRBJ2-7,TGTGCCACCTCTCATGGCGAGCAGTACTTC,CATSHGEQYF
TRBV7-2,once,TRBD1,TRBJ2-2,TGTGCCAGCAGCTTACAGGGGGCGCGCACCGGGGAGCTGTTTTTT,CASSLQGARTGELFF
TRBV2,NA,NA,TRBJ1-2,TGTGCCAGCAGTGAGACAGACCTCTCCTATGGCTACACCTTC,CASSETDLSYGYTF
TRBV19,NA,NA,TRBJ1-1,TGTGCCAGTAGTATCGCCCCGGGGGTCACTGAAGCTTTCTTT,CASSIAPGVTEAFF
TRBV28,NA,NA,TRBJ2-7,TGTGCCAGCAGTACATGGACAGAATCCTACGAGCAGTACTTC,CASSTWTESYEQYF
TRBV9,NA,TRBD1,TRBJ1-6,TGTGCCAGCAGCATACAGGGGGGTAATTCACCCCTCCACTTT,CASSIQGGNSPLHF
TRBV3-1/TRBV3-2,NA,TRBD1,TRBJ1-5,TGTGCCAGCAGCTTCTGCCCGCGGGACAGGGGAAAGGAAGGCGATCAGCCCCAGCATTTT,CASSFCPRDRGKEGDQPQHF
TRBV6-2/TRBV6-3,NA,NA,TRBJ2-2,TGTGCCAGCAGTTACTATAGCTCGAACGGGGAGCTGTTTTTT,CASSYYSSNGELFF
TRBV2,NA,NA,TRBJ2-5,TGTGCCAGCAGTGAAAACAGGGCGGGTGAGACCCAGTACTTC,CASSENRAGETQYF
TRBV18,NA,TRBD1,TRBJ1-2,TGTGCCAGCTCACACGACAGGGATGATAACTATGGCTACACCTTC,CASSHDRDDNYGYTF
TRBV3-1/TRBV3-2,many,NA,TRBJ1-6,TGTGCCAGCAGCCATGAATGGGCACTGGATCCCTATAATTCACCCCTCCACTTT,CASSHEWALDPYNSPLHF
TRBV9,NA,NA,TRBJ2-1,TGTGCCAGCAGCAAAACTGGCAATGAGCAGTTCTTC,CASSKTGNEQFF
TRBV27,NA,TRBD1,TRBJ2-7,TGTGCCAGCAGTTATCCGGGACAGGAGGAGTACTTC,CASSYPGQEEYF
TRBV5-1,few,TRBD1,TRBJ1-3,TGCGCCAGCAGCATAGGATGGGGACAGGGGGACTCTGGAAACACCATATATTTT,CASSIGWGQGDSGNTIYF
TRBV2,few,NA,TRBJ1-2,TGTGCCAGCAGTCTCCTTGCGAATCCCCCAGGCTACACCTTC,CASSLLANPPGYTF